Below, one T cell receptor (beta chain) is given with its context. The sample is drawn from a study of T cell responses to AZD1222 COVID-19 vaccine. Generated by immunoSEQ multiplex PCR, the TCRdb table keeps only in-frame clones and is missing some. The data show under 150,000 clones, roughly 93% seen once. Germline V CDR1 and CDR2: MNHEY, SVGAGI. The CDR3 covers 16 residues. V was clipped by 2 bases and J by 6 bases, with 16 bases between them. This chain connects TRBV6-5 to TRBJ1-4; weak D call: TRBD1 (5 bases). This clonotype was sampled from an adult who received the AZD1222 COVID-19 vaccine. The source material was peripheral blood, sampled 28 days after the second AZD1222 dose. This CDR3 is CASSYRGAGPDEKLFF. As DNA, the CDR3 is TGTGCCAGCAGTTACAGGGGTGCGGGGCCGGATGAAAAACTGTTTTTT.